What follows are 21 T cell receptor beta chains derived from one specimen sequenced in a study of metastatic and nonmetastatic thyroid tumors. Each patient came to thyroid surgery without any prior treatment (of any kind). TCRdb called clones again from the PCR reads with MiXCR. The sample records roughly 35,000 clones, roughly 15% being singletons. Sequencing used blood. The receptors here all came from a female donor with papillary thyroid cancer or a benign thyroid nodule (not recorded which). Some clones in this sample may be carry-over from other donors' samples.

V gene TRBV7-9 combines with J gene TRBJ1-3; no clear D. This CDR3 is built from 15 residues. Germline V CDR1 and CDR2: SEHNR, FQNEAQ (reference sequence). V was pared by 5 bases and J by 6 bases, with 17 bases between. The DNA for the CDR3 is TGTGCCAGCAGCCCTCCGGGAGGGATGTTAAACACCATATATTTT. Protein product: CASSPPGGMLNTIYF. Full variable domain (rest looked up from reference TRBV7-9 and TRBJ1-3): DTGVSQNPRHKITKRGQNVTFRCDPISEHNRLYWYRQTLGQGPEFLTYFQNEAQLEKSRLLSDRFSAERPKGSFSTLEIQRTEQGDSAMYLCASSPPGGMLNTIYFGEGSWLTVV.

This chain links TRBV6-5 with TRBJ2-7; D not resolved. With 7 bases removed from V and 3 bases from J, the gap between germline ends came to 4 bases. The germline gives CDR1 MNHEY, CDR2 SVGAGI. The CDR3 extends over 10 amino acids. The CDR3 region is CASTDYEQYF. The CDR3 region has the DNA TGTGCCAGCACAGACTACGAGCAGTACTTC.

Ten or more counts support this clone. The rearrangement links TRBV7-9 to TRBJ1-1; D is unresolved. Germline V CDR1 and CDR2: SEHNR, FQNEAQ (reference sequence). There are 11 residues in the CDR3. V was pared by 6 bases and J by 1 base, with 3 bases between. The CDR3 loop reads CASSQNTEAFF. CDR3 bases: TGTGCCAGCAGTCAGAACACTGAAGCTTTCTTT.

This clone was detected ten times or more. The rearrangement links TRBV5-1 to TRBJ2-7; 10 bases agree with TRBD1. Germline CDR1 reads SGHRS; CDR2 reads YFSETQ. The CDR3 is made up of 19 amino acids. After removal of 4 bases from V and 3 bases from J, the junction contained 19 bases not matched to a gene. The CDR3 nucleotides read TGCGCCAGCAGCGTCCCCAATACGGGACAGGGGATACTCGACTACGAGCAGTACTTC. This encodes CASSVPNTGQGILDYEQYF.

This clone was recorded at least ten times. The chain recombines TRBV18 with TRBJ2-4; 8 positions agree with TRBD2. V dropped 6 bases and J dropped 0; count of bases not matched to a gene: 10. CDR1 is KGHSH and CDR2 is LQKENI in the germline V gene. This CDR3 comprises 17 residues. CDR3 in DNA: TGTGCCAGCTCTCCCGGGACTAGGGGCCTAGCCAAAAACATTCAGTACTTC. Translating it yields CASSPGTRGLAKNIQYF.

This clone came up many times. V usage is TRBV7-9 and J usage is TRBJ1-3, with TRBD1 matching 8 bases. This CDR3 region has 14 residues. Per germline, CDR1 SEHNR and CDR2 FQNEAQ (reference sequence). Trimming removed 5 bases from V and 5 bases from J; junction bases left unmatched: 5. CDR3 protein: CASSPGQARNTIYF. CDR3 DNA: TGTGCCAGCAGCCCGGGACAGGCCAGAAACACCATATATTTT.

In this sample, this clone turned up many times. The chain is built from TRBV7-9 and TRBJ1-3, with D possibly matching TRBD1 (6 bases). V gave up 1 base and J gave up 8 bases, with 15 bases separating them. Germline V lookup: CDR1 SEHNR, CDR2 FQNEAQ (reference sequence). The CDR3 is 15 residues long. CDR3 coding DNA: TGTGCCAGCAGCTTAGTACAGGGTAATCGGGACACCATATATTTT. Residues: CASSLVQGNRDTIYF.

The table lists this clone with a count of one. At one of its ends the junction is not consistent with the germline gene, which may arise from a read error. This CDR3 reads CASSLAHSRTSGITYEQYF. The CDR3 DNA sequence: TGTGCCAGTAGCTTAGCCCACTCACGGACTAGCGGGATCACCTACGAGCAGTACTTC. V gene TRBV7-6 combines with J gene TRBJ2-7; 12 nucleotides match TRBD2. Germline V gives CDR1 SGHVS, CDR2 FNYEAQ. The CDR3 has 19 residues.

This clone has ten or more counts. V gene TRBV4-2 combines with J gene TRBJ2-1, with D tentatively TRBD2 (5 bases). The V and J ends lost 1 base and 0 bases respectively, with 13 bases between them. In germline, CDR1 is LGHNA, CDR2 YNFKEQ. The CDR3 totals 17 residues. CDR3 amino acids: CASSQAAGVSSYNEQFF. As DNA, the CDR3 is TGTGCCAGCAGCCAAGCGGCGGGTGTGAGCTCCTACAATGAGCAGTTCTTC.

The genes are TRBV30 and TRBJ1-6; possible D gene TRBD1, 5 bases. The CDR3 runs 17 residues. The germline V gene encodes CDR1 GTSNPN and CDR2 SVGIG (reference sequence). Deletions cut 7 bases from V and 0 bases from J, with 19 bases between. For the CDR3, the DNA is TGTGCCTCCACCTCGAGCCGGACAAGCTCCTATAATTCACCCCTCCACTTT. Protein product: CASTSSRTSSYNSPLHF.

This clone was observed a few times. A junction boundary mismatches the germline segment, possibly from a read error. At the DNA level, this CDR3 is encoded by other sequences in the same sample as well. The chain recombines TRBV27 with TRBJ2-2; possible D gene TRBD2, 5 bases. Germline V gives CDR1 MNHEY, CDR2 SMNVEV (reference sequence). The CDR3 is 13 amino acids. The CDR3 region is CASSSDISGELFF. Written as DNA, the CDR3 is TGTGCCAGCAGTTCCGACATCAGCGGTGAGCTTTTTTTT.

This clone appeared many times. The chain carries TRBV5-1 and TRBJ2-7; 14 nucleotides match TRBD2. CDR1 SGHRS and CDR2 YFSETQ come from the germline V gene. V shed 5 bases, J shed 6 bases, and the junction held 4 bases outside the gene matches. CDR3 length: 14 amino acids. The CDR3 here is CASRGTSGSFEQYF. Written as DNA, the CDR3 is TGCGCCAGCAGAGGGACTAGCGGGAGTTTCGAGCAGTACTTC. Complete variable domain (other parts from reference TRBV5-1 and TRBJ2-7): KAGVTQTPRYLIKTRGQQVTLSCSPISGHRSVSWYQQTPGQGLQFLFEYFSETQRNKGNFPGRFSGRQFSNSRSEMNVSTLELGDSALYLCASRGTSGSFEQYFGPGTRLTVT.

The genes are TRBV30 and TRBJ2-2, with 8 bases identical to TRBD2. The CDR3 runs 14 residues. Germline values: CDR1 GTSNPN, CDR2 SVGIG (reference sequence). V shed 6 bases, J shed 3 bases, and the junction held 6 bases outside the gene matches. CDR3 DNA sequence: TGTGCCTGCGGGCGGGAGGTGGACACCGGGGAGCTGTTTTTT. Translated: CACGREVDTGELFF.

This clone was observed many times. This clone may be a read error of a much larger clone one base away. The same CDR3 arises from other DNA sequences in this sample as well. The rearrangement joins TRBV27 to TRBJ2-1; 8 nucleotides align to TRBD2. CDR1 and CDR2 from the germline V gene are MNHEY and SMNVEV (reference sequence). The CDR3 loop spans 15 amino acids. CDR3 in DNA: TGTGCCAGCAGGCGACCCGGGACTAGTAACAATGGGCAGTTCTTC. Its protein is CASRRPGTSNNGQFF.

This clone was seen at least ten times. The DNA for the CDR3 is TGTGCCACCAGCAGAGGGGGCCGGGATGGCTACACCTTC. The encoded protein is CATSRGGRDGYTF. The V gene is TRBV15, the J gene TRBJ1-2; tentative D call: TRBD1 (5 bases). V dropped 1 base and J dropped 6 bases, with 9 bases sitting between them. The length of the CDR3 is 13 residues. The germline V gene has CDR1 LNHNV and CDR2 YYDKDF (reference sequence). The full variable domain, in which reference TRBV15 and TRBJ1-2 provide the parts outside the CDR3, is DAMVIQNPRYQVTQFGKPVTLSCSQTLNHNVMYWYQQKSSQAPKLLFHYYDKDFNNEADTPDNFQSRRPNTSFCFLDIRSPGLGDTAMYLCATSRGGRDGYTFGSGTRLTVV.

In this sample, this clone turned up many times. The genes are TRBV30 and TRBJ1-4, with D perhaps TRBD1 (5 bases). Per germline, CDR1 GTSNPN and CDR2 SVGIG (reference sequence). Trimming removed 7 bases from V and 5 bases from J, with 14 bases in between. CDR3 length: 13 amino acids. The CDR3 reads CASGRSENEKLFF. In nucleotides, the CDR3 is TGTGCCTCGGGACGTAGTGAGAATGAAAAACTGTTTTTT.

This clone occurred many times. V gene TRBV13 combines with J gene TRBJ2-7; 9 bases align to TRBD1. J gave up 3 bases and V 6 bases, and 12 bases lay outside the gene matches. CDR1 is PRHDT, CDR2 FYEKMQ, per germline (reference sequence). The CDR3 sequence is 16 residues long. CDR3 amino acids: CASSADGTGNFYEQYF. The CDR3 DNA reads as TGTGCCAGCAGTGCGGACGGGACAGGGAATTTCTACGAGCAGTACTTC. The full variable domain, its missing parts supplied by reference TRBV13 and TRBJ2-7, is AAGVIQSPRHLIKEKRETATLKCYPIPRHDTVYWYQQGPGQDPQFLISFYEKMQSDKGSIPDRFSAQQFSDYHSELNMSSLELGDSALYFCASSADGTGNFYEQYFGPGTRLTVT.

In its sample, this clone was seen many times. V and J are TRBV7-9 and TRBJ2-5; D gene uncertain. The CDR3 consists of 13 residues. V was pared by 2 bases and J by 1 base, with 5 bases between. Germline lookup yields CDR1 SEHNR and CDR2 FQNEAQ (reference sequence). This CDR3 is CASSLPSQETQYF. CDR3 bases: TGTGCCAGCAGCTTACCTTCCCAAGAGACCCAGTACTTC.

This clone was found many times. The CDR3 DNA is TGTGCCAGCCACCGGACTAGCCACAATGAGCAGTTCTTC. This sequence encodes CASHRTSHNEQFF. The chain has TRBV2 and TRBJ2-1; 8 nucleotides match TRBD2. The CDR3 is made up of 13 amino acids. CDR1 SNHLY and CDR2 FYNNEI come from the germline V gene. After removal of 8 bases from V and 5 bases from J, the junction contained 5 bases not matched to a gene.

This clone has a count of ten or more. The rearrangement uses TRBV11-2 and TRBJ1-4; D is possibly TRBD1 (6 bases). Germline CDR1 is SGHAT and CDR2 is FQNNGV. With 1 base removed from V and 7 bases from J, the gap between germline ends came to 16 bases. The CDR3 spans 16 residues. CDR3 sequence: CASSLGHQGMGEKLFF. The CDR3 DNA sequence: TGTGCCAGCAGCTTAGGCCACCAGGGGATGGGTGAAAAACTGTTTTTT.

This clone was recorded at least ten times. The J gene is TRBJ1-1, the V gene TRBV12-3 or TRBV12-4, with no clear D. The CDR3 sequence is 15 residues long. The V end lost 5 bases, the J end lost 2 bases, and 15 bases lay between the germline ends. The CDR3 spells CASSPRTLTNTEAFF. The DNA of the CDR3 is TGTGCCAGCAGTCCGCGGACTTTGACAAACACTGAAGCTTTCTTT.